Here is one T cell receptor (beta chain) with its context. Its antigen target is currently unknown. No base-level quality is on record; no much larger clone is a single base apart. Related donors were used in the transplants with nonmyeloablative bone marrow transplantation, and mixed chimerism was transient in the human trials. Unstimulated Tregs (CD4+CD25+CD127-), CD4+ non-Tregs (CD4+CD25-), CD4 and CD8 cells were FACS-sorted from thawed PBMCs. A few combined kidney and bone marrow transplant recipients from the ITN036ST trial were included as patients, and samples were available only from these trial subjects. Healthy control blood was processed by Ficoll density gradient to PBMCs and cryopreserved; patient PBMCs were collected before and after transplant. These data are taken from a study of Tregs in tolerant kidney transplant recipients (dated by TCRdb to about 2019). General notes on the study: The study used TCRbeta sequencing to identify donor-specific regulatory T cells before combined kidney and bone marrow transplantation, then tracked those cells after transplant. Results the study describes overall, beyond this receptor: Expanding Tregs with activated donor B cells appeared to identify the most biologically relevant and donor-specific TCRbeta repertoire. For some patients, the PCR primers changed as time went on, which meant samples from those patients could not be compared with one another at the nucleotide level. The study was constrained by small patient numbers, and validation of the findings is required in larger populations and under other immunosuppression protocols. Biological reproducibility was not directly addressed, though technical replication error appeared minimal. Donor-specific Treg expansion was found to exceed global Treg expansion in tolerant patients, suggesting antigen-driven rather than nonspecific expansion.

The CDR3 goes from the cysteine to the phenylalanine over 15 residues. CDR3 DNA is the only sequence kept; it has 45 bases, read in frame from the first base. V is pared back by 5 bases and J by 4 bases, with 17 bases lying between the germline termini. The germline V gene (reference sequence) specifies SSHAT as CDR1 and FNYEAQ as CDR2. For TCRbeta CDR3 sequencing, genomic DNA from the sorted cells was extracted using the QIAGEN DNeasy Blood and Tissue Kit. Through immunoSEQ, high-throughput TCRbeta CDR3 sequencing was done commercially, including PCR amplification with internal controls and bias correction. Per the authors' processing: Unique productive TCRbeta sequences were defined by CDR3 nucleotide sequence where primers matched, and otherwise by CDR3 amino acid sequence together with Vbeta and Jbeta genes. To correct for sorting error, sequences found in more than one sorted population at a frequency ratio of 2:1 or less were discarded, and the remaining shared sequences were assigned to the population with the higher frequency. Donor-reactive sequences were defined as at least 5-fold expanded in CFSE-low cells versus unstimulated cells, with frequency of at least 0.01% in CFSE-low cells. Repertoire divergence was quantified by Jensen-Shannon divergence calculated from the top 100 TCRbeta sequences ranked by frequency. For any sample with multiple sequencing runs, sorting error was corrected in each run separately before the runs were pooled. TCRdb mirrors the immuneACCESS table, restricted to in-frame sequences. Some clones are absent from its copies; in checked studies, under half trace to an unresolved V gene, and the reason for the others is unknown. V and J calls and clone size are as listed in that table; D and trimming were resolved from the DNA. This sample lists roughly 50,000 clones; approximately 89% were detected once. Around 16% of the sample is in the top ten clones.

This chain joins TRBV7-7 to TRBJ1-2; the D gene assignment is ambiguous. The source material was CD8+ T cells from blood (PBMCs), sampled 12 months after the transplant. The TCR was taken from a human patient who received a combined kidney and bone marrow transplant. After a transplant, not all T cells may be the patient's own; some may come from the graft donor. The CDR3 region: CASSQAAGYGYGYTF. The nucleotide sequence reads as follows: TGTGCCAGCAGCCAAGCCGCGGGGTACGGCTATGGCTACACCTTC.